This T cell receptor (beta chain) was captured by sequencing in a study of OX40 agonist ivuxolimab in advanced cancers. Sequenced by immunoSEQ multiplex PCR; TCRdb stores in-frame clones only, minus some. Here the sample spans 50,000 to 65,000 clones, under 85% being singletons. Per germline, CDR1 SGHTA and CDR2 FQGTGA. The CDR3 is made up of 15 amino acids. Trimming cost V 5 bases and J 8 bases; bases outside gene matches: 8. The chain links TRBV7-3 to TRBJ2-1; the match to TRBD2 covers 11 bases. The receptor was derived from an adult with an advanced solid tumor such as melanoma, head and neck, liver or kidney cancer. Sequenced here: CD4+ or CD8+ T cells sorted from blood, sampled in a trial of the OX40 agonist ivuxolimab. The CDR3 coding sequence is TGTGCCAGCAGCCATAGCGGGGGGGCCGGAGATGAGCAGTTCTTC. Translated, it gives CASSHSGGAGDEQFF.